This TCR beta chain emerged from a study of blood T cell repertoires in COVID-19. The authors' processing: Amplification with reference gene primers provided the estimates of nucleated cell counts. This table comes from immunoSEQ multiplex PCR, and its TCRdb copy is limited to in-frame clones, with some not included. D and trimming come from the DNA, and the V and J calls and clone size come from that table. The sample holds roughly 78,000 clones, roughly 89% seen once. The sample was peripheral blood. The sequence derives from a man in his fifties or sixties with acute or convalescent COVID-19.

Here the CDR3 reads CSVEGDTEAFF. In nucleotides, the CDR3 is TGCAGTGTGGAGGGAGACACTGAAGCTTTCTTT. This chain links TRBV20-1 with TRBJ1-1; D not certain. The V end was cut by 7 bases, the J end by 3 bases, with 9 bases between. Germline CDR1 is DFQATT and CDR2 is SNEGSKA (reference sequence). The CDR3 runs 11 residues.